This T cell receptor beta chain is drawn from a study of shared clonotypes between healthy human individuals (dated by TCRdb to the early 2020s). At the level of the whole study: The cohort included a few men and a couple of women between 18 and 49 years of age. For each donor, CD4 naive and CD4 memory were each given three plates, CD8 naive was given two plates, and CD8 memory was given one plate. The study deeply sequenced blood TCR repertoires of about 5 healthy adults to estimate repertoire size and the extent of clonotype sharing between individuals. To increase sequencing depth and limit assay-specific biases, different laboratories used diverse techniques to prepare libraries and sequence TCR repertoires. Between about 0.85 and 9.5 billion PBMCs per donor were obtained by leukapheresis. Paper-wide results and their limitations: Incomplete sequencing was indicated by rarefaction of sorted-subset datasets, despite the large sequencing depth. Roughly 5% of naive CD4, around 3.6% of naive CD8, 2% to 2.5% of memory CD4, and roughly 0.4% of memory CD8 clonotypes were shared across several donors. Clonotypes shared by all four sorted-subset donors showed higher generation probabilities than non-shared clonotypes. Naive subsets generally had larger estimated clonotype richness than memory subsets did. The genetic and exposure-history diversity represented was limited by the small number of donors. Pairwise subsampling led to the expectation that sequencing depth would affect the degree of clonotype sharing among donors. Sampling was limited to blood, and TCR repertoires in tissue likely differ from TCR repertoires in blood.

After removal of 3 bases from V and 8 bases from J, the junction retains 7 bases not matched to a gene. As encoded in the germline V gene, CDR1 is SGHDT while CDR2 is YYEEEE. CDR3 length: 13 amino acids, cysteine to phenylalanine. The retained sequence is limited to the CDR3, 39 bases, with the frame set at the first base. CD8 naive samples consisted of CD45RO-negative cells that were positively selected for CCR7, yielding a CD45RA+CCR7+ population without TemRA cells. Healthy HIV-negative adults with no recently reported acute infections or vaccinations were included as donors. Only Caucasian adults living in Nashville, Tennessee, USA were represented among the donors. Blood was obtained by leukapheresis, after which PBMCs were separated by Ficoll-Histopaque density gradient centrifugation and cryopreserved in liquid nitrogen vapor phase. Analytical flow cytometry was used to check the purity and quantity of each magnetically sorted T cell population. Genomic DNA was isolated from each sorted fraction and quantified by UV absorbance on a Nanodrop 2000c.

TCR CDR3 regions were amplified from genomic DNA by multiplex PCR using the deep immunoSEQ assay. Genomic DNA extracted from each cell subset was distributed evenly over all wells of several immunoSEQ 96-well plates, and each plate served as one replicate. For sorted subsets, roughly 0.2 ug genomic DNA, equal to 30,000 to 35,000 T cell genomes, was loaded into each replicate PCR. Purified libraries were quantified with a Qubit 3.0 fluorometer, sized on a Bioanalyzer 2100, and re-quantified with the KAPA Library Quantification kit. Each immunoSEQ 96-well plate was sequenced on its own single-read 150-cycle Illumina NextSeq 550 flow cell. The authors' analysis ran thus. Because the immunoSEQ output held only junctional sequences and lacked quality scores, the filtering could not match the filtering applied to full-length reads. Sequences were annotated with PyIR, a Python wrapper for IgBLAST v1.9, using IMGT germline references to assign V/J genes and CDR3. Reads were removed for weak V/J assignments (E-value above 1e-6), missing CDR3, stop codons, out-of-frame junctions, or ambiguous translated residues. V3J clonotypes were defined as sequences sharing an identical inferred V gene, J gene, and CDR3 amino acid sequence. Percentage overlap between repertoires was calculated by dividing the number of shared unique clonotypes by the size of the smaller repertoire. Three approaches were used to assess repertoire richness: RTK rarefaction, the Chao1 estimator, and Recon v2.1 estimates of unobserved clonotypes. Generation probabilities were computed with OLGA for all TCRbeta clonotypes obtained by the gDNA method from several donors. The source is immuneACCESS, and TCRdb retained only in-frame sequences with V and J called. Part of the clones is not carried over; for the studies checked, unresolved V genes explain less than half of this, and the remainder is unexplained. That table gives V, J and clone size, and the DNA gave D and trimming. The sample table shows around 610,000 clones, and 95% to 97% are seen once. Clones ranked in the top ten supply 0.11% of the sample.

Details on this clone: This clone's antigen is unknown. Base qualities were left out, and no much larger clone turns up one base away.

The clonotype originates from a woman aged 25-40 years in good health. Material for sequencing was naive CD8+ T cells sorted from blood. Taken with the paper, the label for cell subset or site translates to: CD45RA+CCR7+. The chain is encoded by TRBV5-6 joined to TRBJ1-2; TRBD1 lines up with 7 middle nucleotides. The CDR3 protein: CASSWGTVMGYTF. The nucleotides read TGTGCCAGCAGCTGGGGGACAGTGATGGGCTACACCTTC.